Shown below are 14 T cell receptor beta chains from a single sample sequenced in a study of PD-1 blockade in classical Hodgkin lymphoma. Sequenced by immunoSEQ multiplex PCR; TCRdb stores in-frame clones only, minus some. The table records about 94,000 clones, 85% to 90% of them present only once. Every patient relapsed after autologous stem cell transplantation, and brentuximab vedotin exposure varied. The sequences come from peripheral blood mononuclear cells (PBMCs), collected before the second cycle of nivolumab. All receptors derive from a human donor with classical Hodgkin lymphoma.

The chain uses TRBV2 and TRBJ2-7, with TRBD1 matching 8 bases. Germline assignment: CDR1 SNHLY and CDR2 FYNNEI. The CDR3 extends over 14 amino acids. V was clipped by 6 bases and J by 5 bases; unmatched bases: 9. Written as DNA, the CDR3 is TGTGCCAGCAGACCGGACAGGGTCGGGAACGAGCAGTACTTC. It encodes CASRPDRVGNEQYF.

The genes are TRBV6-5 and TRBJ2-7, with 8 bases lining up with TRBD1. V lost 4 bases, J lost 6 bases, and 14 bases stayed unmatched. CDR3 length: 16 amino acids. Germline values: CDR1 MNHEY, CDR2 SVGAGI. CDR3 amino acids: CASSSDRGQYAGEQYF. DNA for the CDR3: TGTGCCAGCAGTTCCGACAGGGGCCAATACGCGGGCGAGCAGTACTTC.

The CDR3 nucleotides read TGTGCCAGCAGCTTAGCGCGGGGGTTGGTAACTAATGAAAAACTGTTTTTT. Its protein product is CASSLARGLVTNEKLFF. V is TRBV7-8 and J is TRBJ1-4, with a weak D call TRBD1 (5 bases). The germline gives CDR1 SGHVS, CDR2 FQNEAQ. Trimming cost V 0 bases and J 1 base, with 12 bases left between them. This CDR3 has 17 residues.

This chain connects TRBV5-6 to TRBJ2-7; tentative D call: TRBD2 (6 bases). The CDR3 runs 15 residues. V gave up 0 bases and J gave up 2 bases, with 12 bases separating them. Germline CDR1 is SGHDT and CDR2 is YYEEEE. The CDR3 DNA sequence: TGTGCCAGCAGCTTGGGTGTAGCGGTGACCTACGAGCAGTACTTC. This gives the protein CASSLGVAVTYEQYF.

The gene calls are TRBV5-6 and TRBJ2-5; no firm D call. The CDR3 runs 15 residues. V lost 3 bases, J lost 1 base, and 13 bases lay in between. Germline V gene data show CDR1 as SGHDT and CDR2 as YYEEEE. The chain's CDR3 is CASSSSYGSQETQYF. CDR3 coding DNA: TGTGCCAGCAGCTCAAGCTATGGCAGCCAAGAGACCCAGTACTTC.

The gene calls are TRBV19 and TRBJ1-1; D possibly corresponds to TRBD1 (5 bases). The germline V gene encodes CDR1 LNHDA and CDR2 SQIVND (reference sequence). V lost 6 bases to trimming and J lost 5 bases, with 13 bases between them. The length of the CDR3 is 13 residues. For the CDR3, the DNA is TGTGCCAGTAGGGGACTTTCTCGAACTGAAGCTTTCTTT. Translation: CASRGLSRTEAFF.

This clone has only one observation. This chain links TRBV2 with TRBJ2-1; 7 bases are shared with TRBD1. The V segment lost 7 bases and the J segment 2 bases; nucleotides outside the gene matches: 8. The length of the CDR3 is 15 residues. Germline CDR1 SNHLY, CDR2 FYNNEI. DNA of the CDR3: TGTGCCAGCAAGGTCTACAGGGGAGCCTACAATGAGCAGTTCTTC. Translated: CASKVYRGAYNEQFF.

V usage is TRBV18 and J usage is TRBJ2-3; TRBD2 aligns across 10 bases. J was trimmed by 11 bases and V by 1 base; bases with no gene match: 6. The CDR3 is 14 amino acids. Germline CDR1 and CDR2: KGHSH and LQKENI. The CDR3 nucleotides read TGTGCCAGCTCACCACAAACTAGCGGGGACATGCAGTATTTT. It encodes CASSPQTSGDMQYF. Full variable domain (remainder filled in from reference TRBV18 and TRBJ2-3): NAGVMQNPRHLVRRRGQEARLRCSPMKGHSHVYWYRQLPEEGLKFMVYLQKENIIDESGMPKERFSAEFPKEGPSILRIQQVVRGDSAAYFCASSPQTSGDMQYFGPGTRLTVL.

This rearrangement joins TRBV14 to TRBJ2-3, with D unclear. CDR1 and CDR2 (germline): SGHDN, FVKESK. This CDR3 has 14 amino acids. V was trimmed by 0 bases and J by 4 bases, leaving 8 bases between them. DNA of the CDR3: TGTGCCAGCAGCCAAGATCCGGGTCCAGATACGCAGTATTTT. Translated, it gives CASSQDPGPDTQYF.

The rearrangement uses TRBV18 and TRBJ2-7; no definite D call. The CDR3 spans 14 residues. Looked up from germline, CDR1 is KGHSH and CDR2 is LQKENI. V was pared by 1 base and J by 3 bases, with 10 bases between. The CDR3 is CASSPQGNDYEQYF. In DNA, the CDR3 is TGTGCCAGCTCACCACAGGGAAATGACTACGAGCAGTACTTC.

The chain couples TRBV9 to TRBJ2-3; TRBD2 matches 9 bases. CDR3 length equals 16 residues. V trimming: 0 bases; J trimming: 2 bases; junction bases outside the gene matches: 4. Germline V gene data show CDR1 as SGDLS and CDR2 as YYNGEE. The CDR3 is CASSVAAGGSTDTQYF. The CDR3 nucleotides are TGTGCCAGCAGCGTAGCAGCGGGGGGATCCACAGATACGCAGTATTTT.

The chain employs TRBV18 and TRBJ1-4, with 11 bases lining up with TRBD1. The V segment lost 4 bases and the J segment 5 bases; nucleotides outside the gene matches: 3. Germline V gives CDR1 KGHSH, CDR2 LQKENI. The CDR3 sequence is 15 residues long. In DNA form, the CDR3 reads TGTGCCAGCTCACTCCGGACAGGGGGCAATGAAAAACTGTTTTTT. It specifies CASSLRTGGNEKLFF.

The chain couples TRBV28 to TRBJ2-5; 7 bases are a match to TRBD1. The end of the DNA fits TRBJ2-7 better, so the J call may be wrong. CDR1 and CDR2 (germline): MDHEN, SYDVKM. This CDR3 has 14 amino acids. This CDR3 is CASTGDRASYEQYF. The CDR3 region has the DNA TGTGCCAGCACGGGCGACAGGGCCTCCTACGAGCAGTACTTC.

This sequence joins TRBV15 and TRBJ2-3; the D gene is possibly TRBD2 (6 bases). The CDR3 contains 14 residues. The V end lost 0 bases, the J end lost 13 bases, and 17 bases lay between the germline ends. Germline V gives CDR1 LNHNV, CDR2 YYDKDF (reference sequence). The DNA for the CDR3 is TGTGCCACCAGCAGAGATAGGGACTCACACAAGGAGTATTTT. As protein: CATSRDRDSHKEYF.